This is a list of T cell receptor beta chains from one sample in a study of T-cell reconstitution after alpha-beta-depleted transplantation in children. Using its own MiXCR run on the PCR reads, TCRdb lists one record per CDR3 protein. The table has about 280,000 distinct CDR3 sequences, around 10% seen once. Source: peripheral blood, taken 180 days after TCRalphabeta/CD19-depleted stem cell transplant. These receptors were obtained from a male patient aged 2 to 9 who had a stem cell transplant for chronic granulomatous disease, so the T cells may come from the graft donor. Each CDR3 is given with its conserved first and last residue. The D gene is left open where the match is weak. The size entry is marked missing in some rows and otherwise reads once, few, many or a size class.

D: -; length: 14; size: many; J: TRBJ2-3; V: TRBV7-3; CDR3: CASSSTGGADTQYF; DNA: TGTGCCAGCAGCTCCACAGGGGGGGCAGATACGCAGTATTTT
D: TRBD2; length: 15; size: many; J: TRBJ2-1; V: TRBV18; CDR3: CASSPPAAGGNEQFF; DNA: TGTGCCAGCTCTCCCCCAGCAGCGGGGGGGAATGAGCAGTTCTTC
D: TRBD1; length: 14; size: many; J: TRBJ2-7; V: TRBV7-2; CDR3: CASSSRTGFHEQYF; DNA: TGTGCCAGCAGCTCTCGGACAGGGTTTCACGAGCAGTACTTC
D: TRBD2; length: 17; size: many; J: TRBJ2-5; V: TRBV7-9; CDR3: CASSRLAGGFTQETQYF; DNA: TGTGCCAGCAGTCGTCTAGCGGGAGGGTTTACCCAAGAGACCCAGTACTTC
D: -; length: 12; size: many; J: TRBJ2-3; V: TRBV29-1; CDR3: CSVEGGTDSQYF; DNA: TGCAGCGTCGAGGGGGGGACAGATTCGCAGTATTTT
D: TRBD2; length: 16; size: -; J: TRBJ2-2; V: TRBV18; CDR3: CASSPQSGRDTGELFF; DNA: TGTGCCAGCTCACCCCAATCCGGGAGGGACACCGGGGAGCTGTTTTTT
D: -; length: 11; size: many; J: TRBJ2-7; V: TRBV13; CDR3: CASSLAHEQYF; DNA: TGTGCCAGCAGCTTAGCCCACGAGCAGTACTTC
D: TRBD2; length: 13; size: many; J: TRBJ2-1; V: TRBV12-3/TRBV12-4; CDR3: CASSAGGPNEQFF; DNA: TGTGCCAGCTCGGCGGGAGGGCCCAATGAGCAGTTCTTC
D: TRBD1; length: 16; size: many; J: TRBJ2-1; V: TRBV6-1; CDR3: CASRRRTGIYYNEQFF; DNA: TGTGCCAGCAGACGCCGGACAGGGATTTACTACAATGAGCAGTTCTTC
D: TRBD1; length: 16; size: few; J: TRBJ2-2; V: TRBV12-5; CDR3: CASGSGQGGRAGELFF; DNA: TGTGCTAGTGGTTCGGGACAAGGGGGCCGAGCCGGGGAGCTGTTTTTT
D: TRBD2; length: 18; size: few; J: TRBJ2-1; V: TRBV18; CDR3: CASSPRSPAGGVYNEQFF; DNA: TGTGCCAGCTCACCAAGATCCCCAGCGGGAGGGGTCTACAATGAGCAGTTCTTC
D: TRBD1; length: 12; size: many; J: TRBJ1-1; V: TRBV6-5; CDR3: CASGTGGTEAFF; DNA: TGTGCCAGCGGGACAGGGGGCACTGAAGCTTTCTTT
D: -; length: 16; size: many; J: TRBJ1-1; V: TRBV11-2; CDR3: CASSLQEPALNTEAFF; DNA: TGTGCCAGCAGCTTACAAGAGCCAGCACTGAACACTGAAGCTTTCTTT